The rows below give T cell receptor beta chains drawn from one sample of a study of neurological immune-mediated disorders. Via MiXCR, TCRdb re-called the 5' RACE reads, giving one row per CDR3 protein. Among over 15,000 distinct CDR3 sequences listed, around a quarter were seen once. The sample was PBMCs. The receptors come from a man aged 45 to 65 with HTLV-1-associated myelopathy (HAM/TSP). Each CDR3 is given with its conserved first and last residue. The order of the fields is V gene, J gene, clone size, D gene, CDR3 protein, CDR3 DNA. A D gene is named only where the DNA matches it firmly. The listing skips clone size in some rows; elsewhere it reads once, few, many or a size class.

TRBV27	TRBJ2-3	few	.	CASTDGRWGTDTQYF	TGTGCCAGCACCGACGGCCGGTGGGGCACAGATACGCAGTATTTT
TRBV19	TRBJ1-2	.	.	CASSHHAGPNYGYTF	TGTGCCAGTAGTCATCACGCAGGGCCGAACTATGGCTACACCTTC
TRBV20-1	TRBJ2-5	.	.	CSASPGPQETQYF	TGCAGTGCTAGCCCTGGCCCGCAAGAGACCCAGTACTTC
TRBV9	TRBJ1-3	few	.	CASSPGNTIYF	TGTGCCAGCAGCCCCGGGAACACCATATATTTT
TRBV19	TRBJ1-5	many	.	CASSMVYEPQHF	TGTGCCAGTAGTATGGTGTATGAGCCCCAGCATTTT
TRBV29-1	TRBJ2-2	medium-sized	.	CSVVLNTGELFF	TGCAGCGTTGTCCTGAACACCGGGGAGCTGTTTTTT
TRBV9	TRBJ2-1	.	TRBD2	CASSVVAGSYNEQFF	TGTGCCAGCAGCGTCGTAGCGGGAAGCTACAATGAGCAGTTCTTC
TRBV20-1	TRBJ2-1	.	.	CSARLVYNEQFF	TGCAGTGCTAGGTTGGTGTACAATGAGCAGTTCTTC
TRBV20-1	TRBJ2-1	many	.	CSARDIRGRIEQFF	TGCAGTGCTAGAGATATCCGGGGAAGAATTGAGCAGTTCTTC
TRBV20-1	TRBJ2-2	.	.	CSARRSGDNTGELFF	TGCAGTGCTAGGAGATCGGGGGATAACACCGGGGAGCTGTTTTTT
TRBV11-3	TRBJ1-2	.	.	CASSLGEAGERGYTF	TGTGCCAGCAGCTTAGGAGAAGCAGGGGAGAGAGGCTACACCTTC
TRBV5-1	TRBJ1-3	.	.	CASSSSRGNTIYF	TGCGCCAGCAGCTCATCGAGGGGAAACACCATATATTTT
TRBV4-1	TRBJ2-5	.	.	CASSQVARETQYF	TGCGCCAGCAGCCAAGTAGCCAGGGAGACCCAGTACTTC
TRBV5-1	TRBJ1-2	.	.	CASSLEPTPFGYTF	TGCGCCAGCAGCTTGGAACCGACACCTTTTGGCTACACCTTC
TRBV20-1	TRBJ2-3	few	.	CSASAGGDTDTQYF	TGCAGTGCTAGTGCCGGTGGGGATACAGATACGCAGTATTTT
TRBV7-3	TRBJ2-6	few	.	CASSPVASGANVLTF	TGTGCCAGCAGCCCCGTAGCGTCTGGGGCCAACGTCCTGACTTTC
TRBV20-1	TRBJ2-3	.	TRBD2	CSASPSSGNTDTQYF	TGCAGTGCTAGCCCCTCTAGCGGGAACACAGATACGCAGTATTTT
TRBV27	TRBJ1-1	few	.	CAIRRGMNTEAFF	TGTGCCATACGGAGGGGGATGAACACTGAAGCTTTCTTT
TRBV5-1	TRBJ2-3	.	TRBD1	CASSRGDSGDTQYF	TGCGCCAGCAGCCGAGGGGACAGTGGAGATACGCAGTATTTT
TRBV20-1	TRBJ2-7	many	TRBD2	CSAPLTSGGSYEQYF	TGCAGTGCTCCCTTAACTAGCGGGGGCTCCTACGAGCAGTACTTC
TRBV7-9	TRBJ1-4	.	.	CASSLAPRANEKLFF	TGTGCCAGCAGCTTAGCGCCAAGGGCTAATGAAAAACTGTTTTTT